The 32 T cell receptor beta chains reported below all come from one sample, sequenced in a study of cytomegalovirus exposure and HLA in healthy donors. In the PCR, 60 Vbeta and 13 Jbeta primers were used. The data were produced by immunoSEQ multiplex PCR, yet TCRdb's version contains in-frame clones alone and is incomplete. Its listing shows 150,000 to 200,000 clones. The sequencing input was PBMCs. The receptors come from a woman in her late teens or twenties in good health and CMV-seropositive.

The chain combines TRBV5-1 with TRBJ2-5, with 8 positions matching TRBD2. The germline V gene encodes CDR1 SGHRS and CDR2 YFSETQ. V gave up 4 bases and J gave up 2 bases; unmatched junction bases: 4. CDR3 size: 14 residues. The CDR3 sequence: CASSRGGSQETQYF. In DNA, the CDR3 is TGCGCCAGCAGCCGGGGGGGGTCGCAAGAGACCCAGTACTTC.

The J gene is TRBJ2-1, the V gene TRBV4-1; 10 bases match TRBD2. The V gene's germline CDR1 is MGHRA and CDR2 YSYEKL. Trimming cost V 1 base and J 6 bases; bases outside gene matches: 6. CDR3 length: 16 residues. The CDR3: CASSQVRLAGVNEQFF. In nucleotides, the CDR3 is TGCGCCAGCAGCCAAGTGAGGCTAGCGGGAGTCAATGAGCAGTTCTTC.

V is TRBV30 and J is TRBJ2-5, with 7 bases that match TRBD2. V gave up 0 bases and J gave up 5 bases; unmatched junction bases: 15. From germline, CDR1 is GTSNPN and CDR2 SVGIG (reference sequence). This CDR3 has 17 amino acids. The CDR3: CAWSVVIGLESSETQYF. The CDR3 nucleotides are TGTGCCTGGAGTGTAGTTATCGGACTAGAGTCCTCGGAGACCCAGTACTTC.

The chain recombines TRBV29-1 with TRBJ2-1, with 12 bases aligning to TRBD2. Germline values: CDR1 SQVTM, CDR2 ANQGSEA. J was trimmed by 5 bases and V by 6 bases; bases with no gene match: 8. The CDR3 has 15 amino acids. The CDR3 DNA follows: TGCAGCGTACCCCTAGCGGGGGGGCCTGACAATGAGCAGTTCTTC. This translates into CSVPLAGGPDNEQFF.

V and J are TRBV29-1 and TRBJ2-1, with 12 nucleotides matching TRBD2. The germline CDR1 and CDR2 sequences are SQVTM and ANQGSEA. The CDR3 contains 16 residues. V was pared by 6 bases and J by 0 bases, with 6 bases of the junction left unmatched. The CDR3 spells CSVPATSGSSYNEQFF. The CDR3 DNA is TGCAGCGTCCCTGCGACTAGCGGGAGCTCCTACAATGAGCAGTTCTTC.

The V gene is TRBV2, the J gene TRBJ1-1, with D tentatively TRBD1 (5 bases). Germline CDR1 and CDR2: SNHLY and FYNNEI. There are 15 residues in the CDR3. Trimming cost V 2 bases and J 1 base, with 11 bases left between them. The CDR3 protein is CASSEQGVGNTEAFF. DNA of the CDR3: TGTGCCAGCAGTGAACAGGGCGTCGGGAACACTGAAGCTTTCTTT. Using reference TRBV2 and TRBJ1-1 for the parts outside the CDR3, the full variable domain is EPEVTQTPSHQVTQMGQEVILRCVPISNHLYFYWYRQILGQKVEFLVSFYNNEISEKSEIFDDQFSVERPDGSNFTLKIRSTKLEDSAMYFCASSEQGVGNTEAFFGQGTRLTVV.

The V call is TRBV27, the J call TRBJ2-7; 8 nucleotides align to TRBD1. Germline values: CDR1 MNHEY, CDR2 SMNVEV (reference sequence). The J segment lost 2 bases and the V segment lost 4 bases, leaving 4 bases of the junction unmatched. This CDR3 is built from 14 residues. The CDR3 nucleotides are TGTGCCAGCAGTTCCCGGGACAGGACCTACGAGCAGTACTTC. Translation: CASSSRDRTYEQYF.

The chain employs TRBV19 and TRBJ2-1, with D possibly TRBD2 on 5 matching bases. Trimming removed 6 bases at V and 0 bases at J, with 12 bases between. The CDR3 spans 15 residues. Per the germline V gene, CDR1 is LNHDA and CDR2 is SQIVND (reference sequence). The CDR3 region is CASRGLDSSYNEQFF. For the CDR3, the DNA is TGTGCCAGTAGAGGACTCGATAGCTCCTACAATGAGCAGTTCTTC.

Here the CDR3 DNA reads TGTGCCAGCTCACCCCGAAGGCGGGGCTCCTACAATGAGCAGTTCTTC. It yields the protein CASSPRRRGSYNEQFF. This sequence joins TRBV18 and TRBJ2-1; the D gene is possibly TRBD2 (6 bases). In germline, CDR1 is KGHSH, CDR2 LQKENI. V lost 3 bases, J lost 0 bases, and 12 bases lay in between. The CDR3 spans 16 residues.

J is TRBJ1-3 and V is TRBV5-1, with TRBD1 identical over 8 bases. The CDR3 has 15 amino acids. V lost 0 bases, J lost 3 bases, and 2 bases stayed unmatched. In germline, CDR1 is SGHRS, CDR2 YFSETQ. The CDR3: CASSLGRGHGNTIYF. The CDR3 DNA reads TGCGCCAGCAGCTTGGGCAGGGGGCATGGAAACACCATATATTTT.

The chain is built from TRBV7-2 and TRBJ2-2; weak D call: TRBD2 (5 bases). V was trimmed by 0 bases and J by 4 bases, leaving 12 bases between them. Germline values: CDR1 SGHTA, CDR2 FQGNSA. This CDR3 is built from 16 residues. The CDR3 nucleotides read TGTGCCAGCAGCTTAGCTCACGGACTGGGCACCGGGGAGCTGTTTTTT. Translating gives CASSLAHGLGTGELFF.

The CDR3 reads CASSTTGDGYTF. The CDR3 DNA reads TGTGCCAGCAGCACAACAGGGGATGGCTACACCTTC. The chain links TRBV7-2 to TRBJ1-2; 7 nucleotides match TRBD1. The CDR3 consists of 12 residues. The germline V gene has CDR1 SGHTA and CDR2 FQGNSA. V was clipped by 5 bases and J by 6 bases; unmatched bases: 3.

This chain links TRBV7-8 with TRBJ2-5, with D possibly being TRBD1 (6 bases). The CDR3 spans 17 residues. Germline values: CDR1 SGHVS, CDR2 FQNEAQ. V gave up 1 base and J gave up 5 bases, with 20 bases separating them. CDR3 nucleotide sequence: TGTGCCAGCAGCTTAGTGCCCAGGGGAGAGTTCTGGGAGACCCAGTACTTC. Translation: CASSLVPRGEFWETQYF.

The V gene is TRBV6-4, the J gene TRBJ2-1; 10 bases map to TRBD2. V lost 0 bases, J lost 6 bases, and 5 bases stayed unmatched. Germline-derived CDR1 and CDR2 are MRHNA and SNTAGT. This CDR3 region has 16 residues. The CDR3 is CASSDSKRGGINEQFF. The CDR3 DNA is TGTGCCAGCAGTGACTCGAAGCGGGGGGGCATCAATGAGCAGTTCTTC.

The chain employs TRBV2 and TRBJ2-7; unclear D gene. V shed 5 bases and J shed 4 bases, with 12 bases lying between them. The CDR3 has 13 residues. The germline gives CDR1 SNHLY, CDR2 FYNNEI. The CDR3 DNA reads as TGTGCCAGCAGTTCGGTGGCCGGGTACGAGCAGTACTTC. This gives the protein CASSSVAGYEQYF.

The rearrangement links TRBV30 to TRBJ1-4; tentatively, D is TRBD1 (5 bases). The CDR3 runs to 15 residues. V was pared by 0 bases and J by 3 bases, with 11 bases between. Germline V gene lookup returns CDR1 GTSNPN and CDR2 SVGIG (reference sequence). For the CDR3, the DNA is TGTGCCTGGAGTGTCGGGGGTTCCGCTAATGAAAAACTGTTTTTT. Translation: CAWSVGGSANEKLFF.

The chain combines TRBV2 with TRBJ1-1; no definite D call. V dropped 3 bases and J dropped 1 base, with 6 bases sitting between them. Germline assignment: CDR1 SNHLY and CDR2 FYNNEI. The CDR3 spans 13 residues. The CDR3 DNA follows: TGTGCCAGCAGTGATAGAACGAACACTGAAGCTTTCTTT. Protein product: CASSDRTNTEAFF.

The chain uses TRBV5-4 and TRBJ2-7; D is possibly TRBD2 (7 bases). V shed 2 bases and J shed 6 bases, with 12 bases lying between them. Per germline, CDR1 SGHNT and CDR2 YYREEE (reference sequence). This CDR3 is 13 amino acids long. CDR3 coding DNA: TGTGCCAGCAGCTTAAGGGGGGGCAGCGAGCAGTACTTC. This encodes CASSLRGGSEQYF. Complete variable domain (other parts from reference TRBV5-4 and TRBJ2-7): ETGVTQSPTHLIKTRGQQVTLRCSSQSGHNTVSWYQQALGQGPQFIFQYYREEENGRGNFPPRFSGLQFPNYSSELNVNALELDDSALYLCASSLRGGSEQYFGPGTRLTVT.

The chain couples TRBV7-9 to TRBJ1-2, with a weak D call TRBD1 (6 bases). CDR1 and CDR2 (germline): SEHNR, FQNEAQ (reference sequence). Trimming removed 4 bases from V and 2 bases from J, with 11 bases in between. There are 14 residues in the CDR3. The CDR3 coding sequence is TGTGCCAGCAGCTCGTCAGGGGTAAACTATGGCTACACCTTC. Translating gives CASSSSGVNYGYTF.

The rearrangement uses TRBV2 and TRBJ1-5; D is uncertain. In germline, CDR1 is SNHLY, CDR2 FYNNEI. The CDR3 sequence is 13 residues long. V was clipped by 8 bases and J by 5 bases, with 13 bases between them. This CDR3 is CASLKEWDQPQHF. The CDR3, as DNA: TGTGCCAGCTTGAAGGAGTGGGATCAGCCCCAGCATTTT.

This chain links TRBV7-3 with TRBJ2-3; 9 nucleotides match TRBD2. Trimming took 5 bases from V and 5 from J; bases not matched to a gene: 14. The CDR3 length is 17 residues. Germline-derived CDR1 and CDR2 are SGHTA and FQGTGA. The CDR3 DNA follows: TGTGCCAGCAGCCAAAGCGGGAGAAGCGGGGGGATAGATACGCAGTATTTT. As protein: CASSQSGRSGGIDTQYF.

V gene TRBV7-9 combines with J gene TRBJ1-5, with D maybe TRBD1 (5 bases). The CDR3 is 13 amino acids. Germline CDR1 SEHNR, CDR2 FQNEAQ (reference sequence). Deletions cut 3 bases from V and 6 bases from J, with 9 bases between. CDR3 residues: CASSLLGAQPQHF. The CDR3 nucleotides are TGTGCCAGCAGCTTGCTTGGGGCTCAGCCCCAGCATTTT.

The chain couples TRBV18 to TRBJ1-5; TRBD1 matches at 9 bases. CDR1 is KGHSH, CDR2 LQKENI, per germline. With V trimmed by 3 bases and J by 6 bases, 9 bases remained unmatched. There are 16 residues in the CDR3. The CDR3, as DNA: TGTGCCAGCTCACCGGTAGCTACAGGGGGCCCTCAGCCCCAGCATTTT. Residues: CASSPVATGGPQPQHF.

This chain uses TRBV7-9 with TRBJ1-2; no clear D gene. Per the germline V gene, CDR1 is SEHNR and CDR2 is FQNEAQ (reference sequence). The CDR3 runs 15 residues. Trimming took off 2 bases at V and 7 bases at J, with 17 bases between the two ends. The CDR3 nucleotides read TGTGCCAGCAGCTTACGGGTTGACGCCCATAGTGGCTACACCTTC. This gives the protein CASSLRVDAHSGYTF.

The chain uses TRBV5-1 and TRBJ1-3; D may be TRBD1 (5 bases). The CDR3 sequence is 14 residues long. The germline V and J ends were trimmed by 5 bases and 0 bases, with 9 bases remaining between them. Germline-derived CDR1 and CDR2 are SGHRS and YFSETQ. CDR3 region: CASRVDSSGNTIYF. The CDR3, as DNA: TGCGCCAGCAGGGTTGACAGCTCTGGAAACACCATATATTTT. Drawing the rest from reference TRBV5-1 and TRBJ1-3, the complete variable domain is KAGVTQTPRYLIKTRGQQVTLSCSPISGHRSVSWYQQTPGQGLQFLFEYFSETQRNKGNFPGRFSGRQFSNSRSEMNVSTLELGDSALYLCASRVDSSGNTIYFGEGSWLTVV.

V gene TRBV10-3 combines with J gene TRBJ1-1; D is undetermined. The CDR3 has 12 amino acids. Germline V gene lookup returns CDR1 ENHRY and CDR2 SYGVKD. Trimming shortened V by 3 bases and J by 3 bases, and 5 bases separated the two germline ends. The CDR3 is CAISDTYTEAFF. The CDR3 bases are TGTGCCATCAGTGACACTTACACTGAAGCTTTCTTT.

The chain joins TRBV11-3 to TRBJ1-1; 9 nucleotides align to TRBD1. The CDR3 consists of 14 residues. J lost 3 bases, V lost 2 bases, and 1 base had no gene match. The germline V gene encodes CDR1 SGHNT and CDR2 YENEEA. The CDR3 spells CASSLRDRDTEAFF. The CDR3, as DNA: TGTGCCAGCAGCTTACGGGACAGGGACACTGAAGCTTTCTTT. The full variable domain, completed using reference TRBV11-3 and TRBJ1-1, is EAGVVQSPRYKIIEKKQPVAFWCNPISGHNTLYWYLQNLGQGPELLIRYENEEAVDDSQLPKDRFSAERLKGVDSTLKIQPAELGDSAVYLCASSLRDRDTEAFFGQGTRLTVV.

The rearrangement joins TRBV10-3 to TRBJ2-1; 14 nucleotides line up with TRBD2. V dropped 5 bases and J dropped 7; count of bases not matched to a gene: 10. CDR1 and CDR2 (germline): ENHRY, SYGVKD. The CDR3 is 17 residues long. The CDR3 nucleotides read TGTGCCATCAGTAATTCTTACGGGACTAGCGGGAGTAATGAGCAGTTCTTC. Its translation: CAISNSYGTSGSNEQFF.

The chain is built from TRBV6-1 and TRBJ2-7; TRBD1 matches 7 bases. Germline values: CDR1 MNHNS, CDR2 SASEGT. This CDR3 is 16 amino acids long. After removal of 2 bases from V and 2 bases from J, the junction contained 9 bases not matched to a gene. This CDR3 is CASSETVPGQPYEQYF. CDR3 coding DNA: TGTGCCAGCAGTGAAACAGTCCCGGGACAGCCCTACGAGCAGTACTTC.

The rearrangement links TRBV4-1 to TRBJ1-2, with 8 bases matching TRBD1. CDR3 length equals 18 residues. Germline V gives CDR1 MGHRA, CDR2 YSYEKL. V lost 0 bases to trimming and J lost 1 base; unmatched junction nucleotides: 10. CDR3 in DNA: TGCGCCAGCAGCCAAGATAAGGGACAGGTTCGCTTTAACTATGGCTACACCTTC. Protein sequence: CASSQDKGQVRFNYGYTF.

This chain links TRBV5-1 with TRBJ1-5; 9 bases fit TRBD1. This CDR3 spans 16 amino acids. CDR1 and CDR2 (germline): SGHRS, YFSETQ. With V trimmed by 5 bases and J by 2 bases, 8 bases remained unmatched. The chain's CDR3 is CASSETGGFRNQPQHF. The CDR3 DNA reads as TGCGCCAGCAGTGAGACAGGGGGTTTTCGCAATCAGCCCCAGCATTTT.

V and J are TRBV7-3 and TRBJ2-1; TRBD2 agrees at 13 bases. After removal of 2 bases from V and 8 bases from J, the junction contained 6 bases not matched to a gene. The CDR3 length is 16 residues. Germline CDR1 and CDR2: SGHTA and FQGTGA. CDR3 residues: CASSLVGTSGADEQFF. CDR3 bases: TGTGCCAGCAGCTTAGTCGGGACTAGCGGGGCCGATGAGCAGTTCTTC.